A single sample gave rise to the 30 T cell receptor beta chains below, sequenced in a study of PD-1 blockade in classical Hodgkin lymphoma. Measured with immunoSEQ multiplex PCR; TCRdb has only the in-frame clones, and not every one. The table lists tens of thousands of clones, around 70% of them singletons. Every patient experienced relapse after autologous stem cell transplantation, and brentuximab vedotin exposure varied. Specimen: peripheral blood mononuclear cells (PBMCs), collected at baseline. These receptors all come from a human donor with classical Hodgkin lymphoma.

This clone occurred a few times. This sequence joins TRBV25-1 and TRBJ1-1; the D is unclear. V shed 2 bases and J shed 4 bases, with 14 bases lying between them. Germline loops: CDR1 MGHDK, CDR2 SYGVNS. The CDR3 spans 15 residues. The CDR3 is CASSETIDRGTEAFF. The CDR3 DNA reads as TGTGCCAGCAGTGAAACGATCGATCGGGGCACTGAAGCTTTCTTT.

This clone was detected only a few times. V and J are TRBV18 and TRBJ1-6; D is uncertain. The germline gives CDR1 KGHSH, CDR2 LQKENI. The CDR3 has 15 amino acids. V was shortened by 2 bases and J by 6 bases, with 11 bases between the two germline ends. The CDR3: CASSPLSVSNSPLHF. CDR3 DNA: TGTGCCAGCTCACCATTAAGTGTTTCTAATTCACCCCTCCACTTT.

The rearrangement uses TRBV4-1 and TRBJ2-7; no clear D. CDR3 length: 14 amino acids. V was clipped by 1 base and J by 2 bases, with 9 bases between them. Germline loops: CDR1 MGHRA, CDR2 YSYEKL. The CDR3 reads CASSQGAGTYEQYF. The DNA of the CDR3 is TGCGCCAGCAGCCAAGGCGCAGGAACCTACGAGCAGTACTTC.

The genes are TRBV25-1 and TRBJ1-2; no clear D gene. V lost 1 base and J lost 8, with 8 bases in between. Germline V gene lookup returns CDR1 MGHDK and CDR2 SYGVNS. This CDR3 is 12 amino acids long. The CDR3 is CASSELGLGYTF. The DNA of the CDR3 is TGTGCCAGCAGTGAATTGGGTTTGGGCTACACCTTC.

By sample share, this clone is medium-sized (0.01 to 0.1%). The chain links TRBV28 to TRBJ2-7, with D unresolved. V lost 5 bases to trimming and J lost 6 bases, with 17 bases between them. Per the germline V gene, CDR1 is MDHEN and CDR2 is SYDVKM. The CDR3 is made up of 14 amino acids. The chain's CDR3 is CASSPRTELPEQYF. The CDR3, as DNA: TGTGCCAGCAGTCCTCGGACGGAACTCCCCGAGCAGTACTTC.

The chain uses TRBV12-5 and TRBJ2-7; TRBD1 matches at 10 bases. Germline V gives CDR1 LGHNT, CDR2 FRNRAP. The ends lost 6 bases at V and 5 bases at J; junction bases unmatched: 1. The CDR3 runs 12 residues. The CDR3 spells CASGGQGNEQYF. Written as DNA, the CDR3 is TGTGCTAGTGGGGGACAGGGGAACGAGCAGTACTTC.

This clone was counted between two and nine times. Distinct nucleotide sequences in the sample also encode this CDR3. The genes are TRBV5-1 and TRBJ2-7, with TRBD2 matching over 10 bases. The V gene's germline CDR1 is SGHRS and CDR2 YFSETQ. The CDR3 extends over 15 amino acids. J lost 0 bases, V lost 5 bases, and 5 bases had no gene match. The CDR3 sequence: CASSLSGGSSYEQYF. Here the CDR3 DNA reads TGCGCCAGCAGTCTTAGCGGGGGGAGCTCCTACGAGCAGTACTTC.

This clone is labeled as medium-sized. The chain couples TRBV2 to TRBJ2-7, with unresolved D. Germline lookup yields CDR1 SNHLY and CDR2 FYNNEI. The length of the CDR3 is 13 residues. The V end was cut by 6 bases, the J end by 0 bases, with 9 bases between. CDR3 in amino acids: CASSLTGSYEQYF. The CDR3 nucleotides are TGTGCCAGCAGCCTGACGGGCTCCTACGAGCAGTACTTC.

The rearrangement joins TRBV5-4 to TRBJ2-3; 9 bases agree with TRBD2. The CDR3 runs to 16 residues. V was clipped by 3 bases and J by 4 bases; unmatched bases: 9. Germline V gene sequence: CDR1 SGHNT, CDR2 YYREEE (reference sequence). The CDR3 coding sequence is TGTGCCAGCAGCTGGTTAGGTAGCGGGAGTGCAGATACGCAGTATTTT. Amino acids: CASSWLGSGSADTQYF.

The rearrangement uses TRBV6-5 and TRBJ1-2; the match to TRBD1 covers 8 bases. Unmatched junction bases numbered 11, after V lost 5 bases and J lost 6 bases. The CDR3 is made up of 15 amino acids. Per germline, CDR1 MNHEY and CDR2 SVGAGI. CDR3 region: CASSQWTGRVHGYTF. The CDR3 coding sequence is TGTGCCAGCAGTCAATGGACAGGGAGGGTCCATGGCTACACCTTC.

J is TRBJ2-2 and V is TRBV9, with D possibly TRBD1 on 6 matching bases. CDR3 length equals 14 residues. Trimming removed 4 bases at V and 7 bases at J, with 14 bases between. Germline V lookup: CDR1 SGDLS, CDR2 YYNGEE. This CDR3 reads CASSRTDSDGELFF. In nucleotides, the CDR3 is TGTGCCAGCAGCCGGACAGATAGCGACGGGGAGCTGTTTTTT.

This clone occurred a few times. The CDR3 loop is CASSFVRTTQETQYF. The CDR3, as DNA: TGTGCCAGCAGTTTTGTCAGGACAACCCAAGAGACCCAGTACTTC. J is TRBJ2-5 and V is TRBV27, with D maybe TRBD1 (5 bases). CDR1 and CDR2 (germline): MNHEY, SMNVEV (reference sequence). The CDR3 runs to 15 residues. The V end was cut by 3 bases, the J end by 1 base, with 12 bases between.

A single count supports this clone. V is TRBV5-1 and J is TRBJ1-2; the match to TRBD1 covers 10 bases. Germline trimming cut 4 bases from V and 3 bases from J; bases unmatched to any gene: 0. Germline V gives CDR1 SGHRS, CDR2 YFSETQ. CDR3 length: 13 amino acids. This chain's CDR3 is CASSGTGDYGYTF. CDR3 coding DNA: TGCGCCAGCAGCGGGACAGGGGACTATGGCTACACCTTC.

The V gene is TRBV7-9, the J gene TRBJ1-2; D not resolved. Trimming stripped 5 bases from V and 3 bases from J, with 19 bases between. This CDR3 has 16 residues. Germline CDR1 SEHNR, CDR2 FQNEAQ (reference sequence). CDR3 residues: CASSPEYLIGHYGYTF. As DNA, the CDR3 is TGTGCCAGCAGCCCGGAGTATTTAATTGGGCACTATGGCTACACCTTC.

This chain joins TRBV7-6 and TRBJ2-3, with D unresolved. Germline V gives CDR1 SGHVS, CDR2 FNYEAQ. The CDR3 length is 15 residues. Trimming took off 2 bases at V and 2 bases at J, with 11 bases between the two ends. CDR3 DNA sequence: TGTGCCAGCAGCTTAATTCCCATGAACACAGATACGCAGTATTTT. It codes for CASSLIPMNTDTQYF.

In its sample, this clone was seen a few times. The chain is built from TRBV6-6 and TRBJ1-1, with TRBD1 matching over 10 bases. The CDR3 is 15 amino acids. Germline values: CDR1 MNHNY, CDR2 SVGAGI (reference sequence). Trimming at V came to 4 bases and at J to 4 bases, leaving 6 bases not matched to a gene. The CDR3 DNA follows: TGTGCCAGCAGTTTCGAGTGGACAGGGGGCACTGAAGCTTTCTTT. It codes for CASSFEWTGGTEAFF.

The rearrangement joins TRBV28 to TRBJ2-3, with D possibly being TRBD1 (5 bases). CDR1 and CDR2 from the germline V gene are MDHEN and SYDVKM. Between the trimmed V and J ends, which lost 3 bases and 9 bases, there was a span of 7 bases. The CDR3 totals 11 residues. The CDR3 here is CASSFAGTQYF. The CDR3 nucleotides are TGTGCCAGCAGTTTCGCAGGGACGCAGTATTTT.

This clone occurred a few times. The chain has TRBV29-1 and TRBJ1-1; 10 bases are shared with TRBD1. Losses at the gene ends were 6 bases for V and 5 bases for J; bases not matched to a gene: 9. Germline CDR1 and CDR2: SQVTM and ANQGSEA. CDR3 length equals 14 residues. The CDR3 is CSVVRTGGTTEAFF. CDR3 DNA sequence: TGCAGCGTCGTTCGGACAGGGGGAACGACTGAAGCTTTCTTT. The variable domain in full, with the rest retrieved from reference TRBV29-1 and TRBJ1-1, is SAVISQKPSRDICQRGTSLTIQCQVDSQVTMMFWYRQQPGQSLTLIATANQGSEATYESGFVIDKFPISRPNLTFSTLTVSNMSPEDSSIYLCSVVRTGGTTEAFFGQGTRLTVV.

The chain uses TRBV2 and TRBJ2-7; 7 bases align to TRBD1. This CDR3 is 14 amino acids long. Trimming removed 2 bases from V and 6 bases from J; junction bases left unmatched: 7. CDR1 and CDR2 (germline): SNHLY, FYNNEI. The CDR3 sequence: CASSELDRVSEQYF. The CDR3 DNA sequence: TGTGCCAGCAGTGAATTAGACAGGGTTAGCGAGCAGTACTTC.

The J gene is TRBJ1-5, the V gene TRBV10-3, with 9 nucleotides matching TRBD1. This CDR3 is built from 16 residues. V shed 6 bases, J shed 6 bases, and the junction held 12 bases outside the gene matches. Germline V gene data show CDR1 as ENHRY and CDR2 as SYGVKD. The CDR3, as DNA: TGTGCCATCAGCCGCTCTCTACAGGGGGCGACTCAGCCCCAGCATTTT. The encoded protein is CAISRSLQGATQPQHF.

CDR3 region: CAWSVSVRVQGAFF. Written as DNA, the CDR3 is TGTGCCTGGAGTGTAAGCGTGCGGGTCCAGGGAGCTTTCTTT. The chain uses TRBV30 and TRBJ1-1, with D maybe TRBD1 (5 bases). With 0 bases removed from V and 10 bases from J, the gap between germline ends came to 18 bases. Looked up from germline, CDR1 is GTSNPN and CDR2 is SVGIG (reference sequence). The CDR3 loop spans 14 amino acids.

The rearrangement links TRBV18 to TRBJ2-2; D not certain. The CDR3 extends over 16 amino acids. V was clipped by 0 bases and J by 1 base, with 9 bases between them. In germline, CDR1 is KGHSH, CDR2 LQKENI. CDR3 protein: CASSPPLLGNTGELFF. Written as DNA, the CDR3 is TGTGCCAGCTCACCACCGCTACTGGGGAACACCGGGGAGCTGTTTTTT.

The chain recombines TRBV18 with TRBJ2-1, with 8 positions matching TRBD2. J lost 0 bases, V lost 1 base, and 5 bases had no gene match. The CDR3 totals 17 residues. In germline, CDR1 is KGHSH, CDR2 LQKENI. The CDR3 reads CASSPLSGLASYNEQFF. As DNA, the CDR3 is TGTGCCAGCTCACCACTGTCAGGACTAGCCTCCTACAATGAGCAGTTCTTC.

V usage is TRBV2 and J usage is TRBJ2-5; D remains unclear. Per germline, CDR1 SNHLY and CDR2 FYNNEI. V lost 1 base, J lost 2 bases, and 11 bases lay in between. The CDR3 is 15 amino acids. Here the CDR3 DNA reads TGTGCCAGCAGTGAAGGCGCTAGTTCTCAAGAGACCCAGTACTTC. It is translated as CASSEGASSQETQYF. Combining the CDR3 with reference TRBV2 and TRBJ2-5 gives the whole variable domain EPEVTQTPSHQVTQMGQEVILRCVPISNHLYFYWYRQILGQKVEFLVSFYNNEISEKSEIFDDQFSVERPDGSNFTLKIRSTKLEDSAMYFCASSEGASSQETQYFGPGTRLLVL.

This clone has more than one count but fewer than ten. Other DNA sequences in the same sample also yield this CDR3. The chain joins TRBV27 to TRBJ1-2; D ambiguous. Per germline, CDR1 MNHEY and CDR2 SMNVEV (reference sequence). The CDR3 is 13 residues long. V shed 3 bases and J shed 8 bases, with 13 bases lying between them. Written as DNA, the CDR3 is TGTGCCAGCAGTTTTAGTGGCCTCGGGGGCTACACCTTC. Amino acid sequence: CASSFSGLGGYTF.

This sequence joins TRBV6-4 and TRBJ2-1; D is uncertain. The CDR3 has 14 amino acids. CDR1 and CDR2 from the germline V gene are MRHNA and SNTAGT. Between the trimmed V and J ends, which lost 5 bases and 6 bases, there was a span of 14 bases. CDR3 loop: CASSFLPGLNEQFF. Here the CDR3 DNA reads TGTGCCAGCAGTTTCCTACCGGGCCTCAATGAGCAGTTCTTC.

CDR3 region: CASSYLRQDEAFF. In DNA form, the CDR3 reads TGTGCCAGCAGTTACTTGCGACAGGACGAAGCTTTCTTT. V usage is TRBV6-5 and J usage is TRBJ1-1; D may be TRBD1 (6 bases). CDR1 and CDR2 (germline): MNHEY, SVGAGI. The CDR3 covers 13 residues. V lost 1 base, J lost 8 bases, and 11 bases lay in between.

Only a few counts were recorded for this clone. V usage is TRBV6-5 and J usage is TRBJ1-5; TRBD1 is a possible D gene (5 bases). Germline V gene data show CDR1 as MNHEY and CDR2 as SVGAGI. Trimming removed 2 bases from V and 5 bases from J, with 10 bases in between. The CDR3 length is 14 residues. CDR3 bases: TGTGCCAGCAGTTACGGGACGGATGATCAGCCCCAGCATTTT. Residues: CASSYGTDDQPQHF.

The V call is TRBV27, the J call TRBJ1-1; the D gene is possibly TRBD1 (5 bases). The germline V gene encodes CDR1 MNHEY and CDR2 SMNVEV (reference sequence). Trimming left V 6 bases short and J 1 base short, with 12 bases between. The CDR3 runs 14 residues. Here the CDR3 reads CASSRWGPNTEAFF. The CDR3 DNA reads TGTGCCAGCAGCCGCTGGGGCCCGAACACTGAAGCTTTCTTT.

The chain is built from TRBV5-1 and TRBJ2-7; the match to TRBD1 covers 7 bases. Germline CDR1 and CDR2: SGHRS and YFSETQ. The CDR3 is 13 residues long. The V and J ends lost 4 bases and 3 bases, in that order; junction bases with no gene match: 4. CDR3 DNA: TGCGCCAGCAGCCCCTGGGACAGCTACGAGCAGTACTTC. This translates into CASSPWDSYEQYF.